This T cell receptor beta chain is from a study of tissue T cells after allogeneic stem cell transplantation. In the case of this clone: Its antigen is currently unknown. Gene names are mouse gene names.

The data were produced by immunoSEQ multiplex PCR, yet TCRdb's version contains in-frame clones alone and is incomplete. The table includes over 15,000 clones, approximately 70% detected once. Study outcomes and limitations: In patients and mice, blood and spleen missed much of tissue repertoire. Anatomically similar tissues had similar TCR repertoires within each patient. The patient cohort was small and clinically heterogeneous, with limited sampling depth.

The receptor was isolated from a female BALB/c mouse in good health. This strain has MHC haplotype H2-d. Sequencing used spleen.

The part of the CDR3 DNA that was read is TGTGCTAGCAGTAGAGACAGACCAGGACTGGGGGCGACCTATGAACAGTAC. Protein sequence: CASSRDRPGLGATYEQY. The complete CDR3 sequence is CASSRDRPGLGATYEQYF. The chain recombines TRBV17 with TRBJ2-7; the match to TRBD2 covers 10 bases. The CDR3 end is not reached by the read, which stops 1 residue before it; the germline J gene fills it in. CDR3 length: 18 amino acids. Germline CDR1 and CDR2: MNHDT and YYDKIL. J gave up 2 bases and V 0 bases, and 10 bases lay outside the gene matches.